These T cell receptor beta chains were read from a single sample in a study of shared T cell receptors in the human thymus. Repertoires were generated with immunoSEQ multiplex PCR, while TCRdb's copy carries only in-frame clones and drops some. Of hundreds of thousands of clones listed, about 89% were seen once; the top ten hold about 0.0094%. The sample was also linked to a second study, of human thymus T cells.

Sequencing was performed on thymocytes. These receptors were taken from a boy less than two years old with a congenital heart defect. The CDR3 runs from the conserved cysteine through the conserved F or W. The order of the fields is D gene, V gene, J gene, CDR3 protein. The D gene is left open where the match is weak.

>TRBD2|TRBV29-1|TRBJ2-3
CSDNRAGRGDTQYF
>-|TRBV19|TRBJ2-7
CASSSYREGYYEQYF
>TRBD1|TRBV29-1|TRBJ1-1
CSVPGSSGRGQLNTEAFF
>TRBD2|TRBV7-9|TRBJ2-3
CASSLVLAGVRDTQYF
>-|TRBV6-5|TRBJ2-7
CASSYSDSGGSYEQYF
>-|TRBV29-1|TRBJ1-2
CSVEDLIPYGYTF
>-|TRBV6-1|TRBJ1-2
CASSEDSKGRAGYGYTF
>TRBD2|TRBV5-6|TRBJ2-5
CASSHPNLAGVGKTQYF
>TRBD2|TRBV10-1|TRBJ2-1
CASSEGGTSGSGSYNEQFF
>-|TRBV12-2|TRBJ2-3
CASRLKGLAGEEDTQYF
>-|TRBV5-5|TRBJ2-7
CASSYRGYEQYF
>TRBD2|TRBV29-1|TRBJ2-1
CSESGLAVNEQFF
>-|TRBV27|TRBJ2-2
CASRQGNTGELFF
>-|TRBV10-3|TRBJ2-7
CAISDWEQGTEQYF
>TRBD2|TRBV5-6|TRBJ2-1
CASSATSGISNEQFF
>TRBD2|TRBV5-6|TRBJ2-7
CASSPGTSGGAIYEQYF
>-|TRBV14|TRBJ1-1
CASSQVTSGNTEAFF
>TRBD2|TRBV29-1|TRBJ2-3
CSDHTPGRTSGGVITDTQYF
>-|TRBV18|TRBJ1-1
CASSPHPTENTEAFF
>TRBD2|TRBV27|TRBJ2-1
CASSQTSGGRFYNEQFF
>TRBD1|TRBV6-1|TRBJ2-1
CAGGLGQGRNEQFF
>TRBD1|TRBV5-6|TRBJ1-3
CASSSGQESGNTIYF
>-|TRBV23-1|TRBJ2-7
CASKSIIYRYEQYF
>-|TRBV7-3|TRBJ1-6
CASSGDLETYNSPLHF
>TRBD2|TRBV4-2|TRBJ2-1
CASSRGRAGGPGNEQFF
>-|TRBV7-2|TRBJ2-3
CASSLVANPTQYF
>TRBD1|TRBV6-5|TRBJ2-1
CASSDDRASYNEQFF
>-|TRBV7-9|TRBJ1-5
CASSLAVGDQPQHF
>TRBD1|TRBV7-9|TRBJ1-3
CASSLGMGQNSGNTIYF
>-|TRBV28|TRBJ2-3
CASSLVDRTDTQYF
>-|TRBV6-6|TRBJ2-3
CASSYSSKKLTDTQYF
>-|TRBV15|TRBJ2-4
CATSRAPVQGRVNIQYF
>TRBD2|TRBV28|TRBJ2-7
CASSLWREGRYEQYF
>-|TRBV4-2|TRBJ2-5
CASSHRGQETQYF
>-|TRBV6-1|TRBJ1-5
CASSGQGQRNQPQHF
>-|TRBV6-1|TRBJ2-4
CASSDAFDRKNIQYF
>-|TRBV5-1|TRBJ1-3
CASSLGTVSGNTIYF
>TRBD1|TRBV19|TRBJ2-7
CASSLGTEGPYEQYF
>TRBD1|TRBV28|TRBJ1-2
CASITGQDYGYTF
>-|TRBV7-2|TRBJ2-7
CASSSTGLEQYF
>-|TRBV5-1|TRBJ2-7
CASSLGSLNEQYF
>TRBD2|TRBV6-5|TRBJ2-7
CASSPRTSSYEQYF
>-|TRBV6-1|TRBJ2-5
CASSEGGGQETQYF
>-|TRBV4-3|TRBJ2-7
CASSPQRKQGLDHRTYYEQYF
>-|TRBV28|TRBJ2-5
CASSLRPETQYF
>TRBD1|TRBV19|TRBJ1-2
CASSIRWGQGICGGYTF
>-|TRBV6-6|TRBJ2-1
CASSSLDDYNEQFF
>-|TRBV9|TRBJ2-3
CASSARRFTDTQYF
>-|TRBV7-9|TRBJ1-5
CASSPAGIYQPQHF
>-|TRBV9|TRBJ2-1
CASSVATRSGAYNEQFF
>-|TRBV5-1|TRBJ2-1
CASSSAAGNEQFF
>-|TRBV5-6|TRBJ1-1
CASASNREGTEAFF